The 22 T cell receptor beta chains below come from one sample, sequenced in a study of blood T cell repertoires in COVID-19. Method: immunoSEQ multiplex PCR; TCRdb's copy keeps in-frame clones and lacks some. The sample includes 130,000 to 150,000 clones, 80% to 90% of them seen just once. The source material was peripheral blood. The source of these receptors is a man between 18 and 29 years old with COVID-19, enrolled during active disease.

The rearrangement uses TRBV15 and TRBJ2-7, with 11 bases fitting TRBD1. The germline CDR1 and CDR2 sequences are LNHNV and YYDKDF (reference sequence). Trimming removed 3 bases from V and 1 base from J; junction bases left unmatched: 8. The CDR3 spans 17 residues. CDR3 nucleotides: TGTGCCACCAGCAGGGCGGAAGGACAGGGGGCTTCCTACGAGCAGTACTTC. Protein: CATSRAEGQGASYEQYF.

This rearrangement joins TRBV27 to TRBJ2-7; maybe TRBD1 (6 bases). The length of the CDR3 is 16 residues. CDR1 is MNHEY, CDR2 SMNVEV, per germline (reference sequence). Trimming cost V 3 bases and J 3 bases, with 18 bases left between them. The CDR3 loop is CASSLNHPHRVYEQYF. In nucleotides, the CDR3 is TGTGCCAGCAGTTTGAATCACCCCCACAGGGTCTACGAGCAGTACTTC.

The CDR3 DNA reads as TGTGCCAGCAGCAGCGGGAGCTCCTACAATGAGCAGTTCTTC. This sequence encodes CASSSGSSYNEQFF. This rearrangement joins TRBV2 to TRBJ2-1; TRBD2 matches 8 bases. J gave up 0 bases and V 6 bases, and 1 base lay outside the gene matches. The CDR3 runs 14 residues. CDR1 is SNHLY and CDR2 is FYNNEI in the germline V gene.

The J gene is TRBJ2-5, the V gene TRBV7-6; 8 bases match TRBD1. Germline loops: CDR1 SGHVS, CDR2 FNYEAQ. Trimming took 1 base from V and 2 from J; bases not matched to a gene: 3. The CDR3 is 15 amino acids. CDR3 amino acids: CASSLDTGGQETQYF. The CDR3 DNA is TGTGCCAGCAGCTTAGATACAGGGGGACAAGAGACCCAGTACTTC.

The rearrangement uses TRBV23-1 and TRBJ2-2; 10 nucleotides agree with TRBD2. TRBV23-1 counts as an open reading frame of uncertain function. The length of the CDR3 is 19 residues. The trim removed 0 bases at V and 0 bases at J, leaving 7 bases unmatched. CDR3 sequence: CASSQSASGSPSNTGELFF. The CDR3 region has the DNA TGCGCCAGCAGTCAATCCGCTAGCGGGAGCCCTTCGAACACCGGGGAGCTGTTTTTT.

The chain employs TRBV27 and TRBJ1-1; possible D gene TRBD1, 5 bases. The germline CDR1 and CDR2 sequences are MNHEY and SMNVEV (reference sequence). V was cut by 0 bases and J by 0 bases, with 17 bases left in between. The CDR3 spans 18 residues. The CDR3 is CASSLSGGVNGMNTEAFF. DNA of the CDR3: TGTGCCAGCAGTTTATCCGGGGGGGTGAACGGGATGAACACTGAAGCTTTCTTT.

This clone was detected a few times. V and J are TRBV5-1 and TRBJ2-1, with TRBD1 as a possible D gene (6 bases). The CDR3 contains 12 residues. Germline-derived CDR1 and CDR2 are SGHRS and YFSETQ. The V end lost 2 bases, the J end lost 8 bases, and 8 bases lay between the germline ends. CDR3: CASSFQGYEQFF. DNA of the CDR3: TGCGCCAGCAGCTTTCAGGGGTATGAGCAGTTCTTC.

The chain couples TRBV5-1 to TRBJ2-1; D might be TRBD2 (5 bases). V was clipped by 0 bases and J by 7 bases, with 11 bases between them. The CDR3 is 14 residues long. Germline V CDR1 and CDR2: SGHRS, YFSETQ. The CDR3 here is CASSLAVALNEQFF. Written as DNA, the CDR3 is TGCGCCAGCAGCTTGGCGGTAGCGTTGAATGAGCAGTTCTTC.

The rearrangement joins TRBV9 to TRBJ2-1; 7 nucleotides align to TRBD1. The germline gives CDR1 SGDLS, CDR2 YYNGEE. The CDR3 has 15 residues. The V and J ends lost 4 bases and 5 bases, in that order; junction bases with no gene match: 9. In DNA form, the CDR3 reads TGTGCCAGCAGCCCTTGGGGGACAGATGACAATGAGCAGTTCTTC. The encoded protein is CASSPWGTDDNEQFF.

The chain carries TRBV19 and TRBJ2-3; possible D gene TRBD2, 6 bases. V was trimmed by 3 bases and J by 4 bases, leaving 8 bases between them. This CDR3 region has 13 residues. The germline V gene encodes CDR1 LNHDA and CDR2 SQIVND (reference sequence). The CDR3 region has the DNA TGTGCCAGTAGTATGGGAGGTCCAGATACGCAGTATTTT. As protein: CASSMGGPDTQYF.

The chain is built from TRBV11-3 and TRBJ2-2; 8 nucleotides line up with TRBD1. CDR1 and CDR2 (germline): SGHNT, YENEEA. This CDR3 is 17 amino acids long. The ends lost 2 bases at V and 3 bases at J; junction bases unmatched: 8. The DNA of the CDR3 is TGTGCCAGCAGCTTATTCGGTGGCAGGGGGCACACCGGGGAGCTGTTTTTT. It codes for CASSLFGGRGHTGELFF.

The rearrangement links TRBV19 to TRBJ1-5; no reliable D call. Looked up from germline, CDR1 is LNHDA and CDR2 is SQIVND (reference sequence). V lost 3 bases and J 5 bases, leaving 8 bases between the germline ends. The CDR3 sequence is 13 residues long. The CDR3 bases are TGTGCCAGTAGTATTCTGGACTATCAGCCCCAGCATTTT. It is translated as CASSILDYQPQHF.

The sample holds one count of this clone. This rearrangement joins TRBV7-2 to TRBJ2-7, with 7 bases aligning to TRBD1. CDR3 length equals 15 residues. Germline V gives CDR1 SGHTA, CDR2 FQGNSA. V shed 1 base, J shed 4 bases, and the junction held 7 bases outside the gene matches. The CDR3 DNA is TGTGCCAGCAGCTTAGTTACCGGGACAGAATACGAGCAGTACTTC. It codes for CASSLVTGTEYEQYF.

The chain couples TRBV30 to TRBJ2-2, with D perhaps matching TRBD2 (5 bases). Germline CDR1 is GTSNPN and CDR2 is SVGIG (reference sequence). The V end lost 1 base, the J end lost 0 bases, and 6 bases lay between the germline ends. The CDR3 is made up of 14 amino acids. The CDR3 bases are TGTGCCTGGAGTGACGGGGCGAACACCGGGGAGCTGTTTTTT. Amino acid sequence: CAWSDGANTGELFF. Based on the CDR3 plus reference TRBV30 and TRBJ2-2, the full variable domain is SQTIHQWPATLVQPVGSPLSLECTVEGTSNPNLYWYRQAAGRGLQLLFYSVGIGQISSEVPQNLSASRPQDRQFILSSKKLLLSDSGFYLCAWSDGANTGELFFGEGSRLTVL.

The gene calls are TRBV5-1 and TRBJ2-1; D call uncertain. Germline CDR1 and CDR2: SGHRS and YFSETQ. The CDR3 extends over 13 amino acids. V shed 2 bases and J shed 3 bases, with 6 bases lying between them. The CDR3 DNA reads TGCGCCAGCAGCTTCAACAGCTACAATGAGCAGTTCTTC. Translating gives CASSFNSYNEQFF.

The chain links TRBV5-1 to TRBJ2-3; the match to TRBD2 covers 8 bases. CDR3 size: 14 residues. Germline lookup yields CDR1 SGHRS and CDR2 YFSETQ. With 4 bases clipped from V and 6 bases from J, the junction kept 7 bases outside the gene matches. Written as DNA, the CDR3 is TGCGCCAGCAGCCCGAGCGGGAGTGGGGATACGCAGTATTTT. Its protein product is CASSPSGSGDTQYF.

The CDR3 DNA follows: TGTGCCAGCAGCCTGGAGGGAAACATTCAGTACTTC. Protein sequence: CASSLEGNIQYF. The gene calls are TRBV14 and TRBJ2-4, with D perhaps matching TRBD2 (6 bases). Germline V CDR1 and CDR2: SGHDN, FVKESK. The CDR3 covers 12 residues. Trimming shortened V by 4 bases and J by 6 bases, and 7 bases separated the two germline ends.

The chain employs TRBV2 and TRBJ2-7; 12 bases agree with TRBD2. Germline CDR1 SNHLY, CDR2 FYNNEI. V shed 0 bases, J shed 3 bases, and the junction held 3 bases outside the gene matches. This CDR3 is 16 amino acids long. The CDR3, as DNA: TGTGCCAGCAGTGAAGCGACTAGCGGGAGCCTCTACGAGCAGTACTTC. Its translation: CASSEATSGSLYEQYF.

The chain combines TRBV11-3 with TRBJ2-5; tentatively, D is TRBD1 (5 bases). This CDR3 has 15 residues. Germline loops: CDR1 SGHNT, CDR2 YENEEA. With 1 base removed from V and 2 bases from J, the gap between germline ends came to 11 bases. For the CDR3, the DNA is TGTGCCAGCAGCTTAGGGCCGACAGAGCAAGAGACCCAGTACTTC. It is translated as CASSLGPTEQETQYF. Drawing the rest from reference TRBV11-3 and TRBJ2-5, the complete variable domain is EAGVVQSPRYKIIEKKQPVAFWCNPISGHNTLYWYLQNLGQGPELLIRYENEEAVDDSQLPKDRFSAERLKGVDSTLKIQPAELGDSAVYLCASSLGPTEQETQYFGPGTRLLVL.

The chain joins TRBV4-1 to TRBJ2-1; D is perhaps TRBD2 (6 bases). CDR1 MGHRA and CDR2 YSYEKL come from the germline V gene. Trimming shortened V by 3 bases and J by 1 base, and 16 bases separated the two germline ends. The CDR3 totals 17 residues. The CDR3 sequence is CASSQGRGWGSYNEQFF. CDR3 in DNA: TGCGCCAGCAGCCAGGGGCGGGGATGGGGTTCCTACAATGAGCAGTTCTTC.

J is TRBJ2-2 and V is TRBV2, with D possibly matching TRBD1 (5 bases). Germline assignment: CDR1 SNHLY and CDR2 FYNNEI. V was clipped by 6 bases and J by 8 bases, with 10 bases between them. This CDR3 region has 12 residues. The CDR3 sequence is CASRTATGELFF. CDR3 DNA: TGTGCCAGCAGGACAGCTACGGGGGAGCTGTTTTTT.

This clone was seen only once. The genes are TRBV7-7 and TRBJ1-6; TRBD1 might be the D (5 bases). CDR3 length: 18 residues. Germline CDR1 and CDR2: SSHAT and FNYEAQ (reference sequence). Trimming left V 1 base short and J 2 bases short, with 15 bases between. CDR3 sequence reads: CASSLEAWGRPYNSPLHF. In nucleotides, the CDR3 is TGTGCCAGCAGCTTAGAGGCTTGGGGCCGTCCCTATAATTCACCCCTCCACTTT.